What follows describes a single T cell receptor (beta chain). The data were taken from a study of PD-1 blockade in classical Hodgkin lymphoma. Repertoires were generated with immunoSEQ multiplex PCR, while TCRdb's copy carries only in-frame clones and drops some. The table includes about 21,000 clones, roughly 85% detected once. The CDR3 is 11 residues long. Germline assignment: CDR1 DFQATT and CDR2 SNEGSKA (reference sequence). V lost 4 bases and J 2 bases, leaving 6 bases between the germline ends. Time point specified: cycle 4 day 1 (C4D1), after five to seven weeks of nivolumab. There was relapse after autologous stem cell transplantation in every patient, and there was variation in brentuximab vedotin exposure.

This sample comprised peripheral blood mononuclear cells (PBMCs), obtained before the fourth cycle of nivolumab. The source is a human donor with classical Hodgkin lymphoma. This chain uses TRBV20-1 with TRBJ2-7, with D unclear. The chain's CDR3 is CSATQTYEQYF. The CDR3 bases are TGCAGTGCTACACAGACCTACGAGCAGTACTTC.